The 26 T cell receptor beta chains listed next were all sequenced from one sample in a study of cytomegalovirus exposure and HLA in healthy donors. The PCR employed 60 Vbeta primers together with 13 Jbeta primers. The data were produced by immunoSEQ multiplex PCR, yet TCRdb's version contains in-frame clones alone and is incomplete. The sample consists of around 70,000 clones, 72% of them appearing once. Sequencing was carried out using PBMCs. The origin of the receptors is a man aged 60 to 69 in good health and CMV-seropositive.

The chain joins TRBV9 to TRBJ2-3; D call uncertain. The V gene lost 2 bases and the J gene lost 5 bases, with 15 bases spanning the gap. The CDR3 sequence is 15 residues long. CDR1 SGDLS and CDR2 YYNGEE come from the germline V gene. CDR3 amino acids: CASSVSGTFLDTQYF. CDR3 nucleotides: TGTGCCAGCAGCGTTTCGGGTACGTTTTTAGATACGCAGTATTTT.

CDR3 DNA: TGTGCCAGCAGAAGCGGGGGGGCCGGGAATGAGCAGTTCTTC. Its translation: CASRSGGAGNEQFF. The rearrangement links TRBV6-1 to TRBJ2-1; 10 nucleotides line up with TRBD2. The CDR3 sequence is 14 residues long. In germline, CDR1 is MNHNS, CDR2 SASEGT. The junction had 6 bases not matched to a gene; V was cut back by 6 bases and J by 7 bases.

This clone was detected only a few times. This rearrangement joins TRBV5-1 to TRBJ2-3, with 11 bases identical to TRBD2. After removal of 0 bases from V and 2 bases from J, the junction contained 8 bases not matched to a gene. The V gene's germline CDR1 is SGHRS and CDR2 YFSETQ. The CDR3 extends over 18 amino acids. The CDR3 region has the DNA TGCGCCAGCAGCTTGGGGTTAACTAGCGGGGGCTTCACAGATACGCAGTATTTT. Protein: CASSLGLTSGGFTDTQYF.

The genes are TRBV2 and TRBJ2-7; a weak D match, TRBD2 (6 bases). The CDR3 spans 13 residues. Germline loops: CDR1 SNHLY, CDR2 FYNNEI. The ends were cut back, 8 bases at V and 7 bases at J, with 18 bases in the middle. CDR3 region: CASGPGLGSEQYF. CDR3 DNA: TGTGCCAGCGGTCCGGGACTGGGCTCAGAGCAGTACTTC.

The sample holds a few counts of this clone. The CDR3 loop reads CASSQDRPPTGGYSPLHF. CDR3 coding DNA: TGCGCCAGCAGCCAAGATCGACCCCCGACAGGGGGATATTCACCCCTCCACTTT. V gene TRBV4-3 combines with J gene TRBJ1-6; 9 nucleotides agree with TRBD1. CDR1 and CDR2 from the germline V gene are LGHNA and YSLEER. V lost 0 bases to trimming and J lost 8 bases; unmatched junction nucleotides: 11. The CDR3 is made up of 18 amino acids.

Ten or more counts support this clone. The chain uses TRBV5-4 and TRBJ2-7; 7 bases map to TRBD1. The CDR3 consists of 13 residues. V dropped 2 bases and J dropped 5; count of bases not matched to a gene: 4. The germline V gene encodes CDR1 SGHNT and CDR2 YYREEE (reference sequence). CDR3 loop: CASSLNRGHEQYF. Here the CDR3 DNA reads TGTGCCAGCAGCTTAAACAGGGGCCACGAGCAGTACTTC.

This clone turned up a few times. The V call is TRBV18, the J call TRBJ1-1; 8 bases are shared with TRBD1. This CDR3 has 14 residues. CDR1 KGHSH and CDR2 LQKENI come from the germline V gene. J was trimmed by 1 base and V by 5 bases; bases with no gene match: 3. CDR3 DNA sequence: TGTGCCAGCTCAACAGGACAGGGGAACACTGAAGCTTTCTTT. Translating it yields CASSTGQGNTEAFF. Combining the CDR3 with reference TRBV18 and TRBJ1-1 gives the whole variable domain NAGVMQNPRHLVRRRGQEARLRCSPMKGHSHVYWYRQLPEEGLKFMVYLQKENIIDESGMPKERFSAEFPKEGPSILRIQQVVRGDSAAYFCASSTGQGNTEAFFGQGTRLTVV.

This chain uses TRBV5-1 with TRBJ2-7, with TRBD1 matching 11 bases. The germline V gene has CDR1 SGHRS and CDR2 YFSETQ. The CDR3 is 14 amino acids. The ends lost 5 bases at V and 5 bases at J; junction bases unmatched: 6. The CDR3 region has the DNA TGCGCCAGCAGATCGGGACAGGGGGTCGACGAGCAGTACTTC. Protein: CASRSGQGVDEQYF.

The rearrangement joins TRBV5-1 to TRBJ1-1; D call uncertain. Per the germline V gene, CDR1 is SGHRS and CDR2 is YFSETQ. This CDR3 has 12 residues. V was cut by 3 bases and J by 2 bases, with 5 bases left in between. The CDR3 sequence: CASSYGNTEAFF. The CDR3 DNA follows: TGCGCCAGCAGCTATGGCAACACTGAAGCTTTCTTT.

There are a few counts of this clone. The CDR3 loop is CASSLGQRGDNEQFF. Written as DNA, the CDR3 is TGTGCCAGCAGCTTAGGCCAGCGGGGGGACAATGAGCAGTTCTTC. V and J are TRBV7-9 and TRBJ2-1; 9 nucleotides line up with TRBD2. CDR1 is SEHNR and CDR2 is FQNEAQ in the germline V gene (reference sequence). The CDR3 runs 15 residues. J lost 5 bases, V lost 1 base, and 3 bases had no gene match.

The genes are TRBV5-1 and TRBJ2-3, with 8 nucleotides matching TRBD1. J was trimmed by 4 bases and V by 4 bases; bases with no gene match: 5. CDR3 size: 14 residues. The germline CDR1 and CDR2 sequences are SGHRS and YFSETQ. Here the CDR3 DNA reads TGCGCCAGCAGCGGTTCAGGGGGCGCAGATACGCAGTATTTT. It encodes CASSGSGGADTQYF.

This chain uses TRBV21-1 with TRBJ2-3; no check of the table's D call, TRBD1, against the DNA was made. TRBV21-1 is a pseudogene segment. The CDR3 extends over 18 amino acids. The CDR3 DNA reads TGTGCCAGCAGCAAAGCCCGCGACAGTGAAGATCTCACAGATACGCAGTATTTT. This codes for CASSKARDSEDLTDTQYF.

CDR3 residues: CASSLGTSGSETQYF. The CDR3 DNA sequence: TGCGCCAGCAGCTTAGGGACTAGCGGGAGTGAGACCCAGTACTTC. The chain combines TRBV5-1 with TRBJ2-5; 14 nucleotides match TRBD2. With V trimmed by 2 bases and J by 5 bases, 2 bases remained unmatched. CDR3 length equals 15 residues. The V gene's germline CDR1 is SGHRS and CDR2 YFSETQ.

V is TRBV7-8 and J is TRBJ2-2; tentative D call: TRBD1 (6 bases). V dropped 11 bases and J dropped 0 bases, with 13 bases sitting between them. Germline CDR1 reads SGHVS; CDR2 reads FQNEAQ. This CDR3 region has 14 residues. CDR3 in DNA: TGTGCCGCTCGAGGGACAACGAACACCGGGGAGCTGTTTTTT. This codes for CAARGTTNTGELFF.

This chain connects TRBV28 to TRBJ2-5, with 11 bases matching TRBD2. The V segment lost 8 bases and the J segment 5 bases; nucleotides outside the gene matches: 19. The length of the CDR3 is 18 residues. CDR1 is MDHEN, CDR2 SYDVKM, per germline. CDR3 residues: CASAGTSGSNPVLETQYF. CDR3 nucleotides: TGTGCCAGCGCCGGGACTAGCGGTTCCAACCCGGTCTTGGAGACCCAGTACTTC.

Only a few counts were recorded for this clone. This chain joins TRBV7-9 and TRBJ2-7; 9 nucleotides align to TRBD1. J lost 5 bases, V lost 5 bases, and 10 bases had no gene match. The CDR3 length is 15 residues. Germline assignment: CDR1 SEHNR and CDR2 FQNEAQ (reference sequence). This CDR3 reads CASSHTRDRVDEQYF. CDR3 DNA sequence: TGTGCCAGCAGCCATACCCGGGACAGGGTCGACGAGCAGTACTTC.

V is TRBV7-9 and J is TRBJ2-5; tentative D call: TRBD1 (6 bases). V lost 1 base and J lost 11, with 20 bases in between. In germline, CDR1 is SEHNR, CDR2 FQNEAQ (reference sequence). The CDR3 runs 15 residues. CDR3 sequence: CASSLGWQGRGEQYF. The CDR3 DNA sequence: TGTGCCAGCAGCTTAGGTTGGCAGGGGAGAGGGGAGCAGTACTTC.

The rearrangement joins TRBV27 to TRBJ2-5, with D unresolved. Gene TRBJ2-7 matches the end of the DNA better, so the J call may be wrong. The CDR3 loop spans 13 amino acids. CDR1 is MNHEY, CDR2 SMNVEV, per germline (reference sequence). CDR3 DNA: TGTGCCAGCAGTTTATCCGGTTCCTACGAGCAGTACTTC. This translates into CASSLSGSYEQYF.

The chain links TRBV12-5 to TRBJ2-5; maybe TRBD2 (6 bases). Germline V gives CDR1 LGHNT, CDR2 FRNRAP. Trimming cost V 6 bases and J 5 bases, with 10 bases left between them. The length of the CDR3 is 12 residues. The CDR3 region is CASGGAGETQYF. The CDR3 bases are TGTGCTAGTGGCGGGGCGGGGGAGACCCAGTACTTC.

V is TRBV11-2 and J is TRBJ1-5, with a weak D call TRBD1 (5 bases). Between the trimmed V and J ends, which lost 1 base and 4 bases, there was a span of 8 bases. The CDR3 spans 14 residues. The germline gives CDR1 SGHAT, CDR2 FQNNGV. The CDR3 DNA reads TGTGCCAGCAGCTTAGCCTCAGGGAATCAGCCCCAGCATTTT. This encodes CASSLASGNQPQHF.

There are a few counts of this clone. The rearrangement joins TRBV7-2 to TRBJ2-7, with D unclear. Germline values: CDR1 SGHTA, CDR2 FQGNSA. This CDR3 has 15 amino acids. V was clipped by 5 bases and J by 3 bases, with 17 bases between them. The chain's CDR3 is CASSPDSTSYYEQYF. The CDR3 region has the DNA TGTGCCAGCAGCCCCGACTCCACCTCCTACTACGAGCAGTACTTC.

The chain employs TRBV6-1 and TRBJ2-3; D is uncertain. This CDR3 contains 11 residues. Trimming took 8 bases from V and 4 from J, leaving 7 bases between them. Germline V gene sequence: CDR1 MNHNS, CDR2 SASEGT. CDR3 coding DNA: TGTGCCAGCCTGCGCGCAGATACGCAGTATTTT. It is translated as CASLRADTQYF.

The V and J genes are TRBV6-5 and TRBJ1-3; a possible D gene is TRBD1 (5 bases). The CDR3 contains 15 residues. V shed 8 bases and J shed 2 bases, with 16 bases lying between them. Germline loops: CDR1 MNHEY, CDR2 SVGAGI. CDR3 loop: CASGSGRNPGNTIYF. The DNA for the CDR3 is TGTGCCAGCGGGTCAGGGAGGAACCCTGGAAACACCATATATTTT.

The rearrangement links TRBV6-6 to TRBJ2-2, with D maybe TRBD2 (6 bases). V lost 7 bases to trimming and J lost 1 base, with 10 bases between them. From germline, CDR1 is MNHNY and CDR2 SVGAGI (reference sequence). The CDR3 spans 14 residues. In nucleotides, the CDR3 is TGTGCCAGCATTCTCGGGAGGAACACCGGGGAGCTGTTTTTT. Encoded protein: CASILGRNTGELFF.

The chain joins TRBV13 to TRBJ1-2, with 7 positions matching TRBD1. Germline CDR1 reads PRHDT; CDR2 reads FYEKMQ (reference sequence). V lost 11 bases to trimming and J lost 7 bases; unmatched junction nucleotides: 16. The CDR3 sequence is 14 residues long. CDR3 nucleotides: TGTGCCGATGTAAACAGGGGAGAGGGGTCTGGCTACACCTTC. This sequence encodes CADVNRGEGSGYTF.

This rearrangement joins TRBV29-1 to TRBJ1-2; the match to TRBD1 covers 7 bases. CDR1 and CDR2 from the germline V gene are SQVTM and ANQGSEA. The CDR3 extends over 14 amino acids. The J segment lost 4 bases and the V segment lost 7 bases, leaving 12 bases of the junction unmatched. DNA for the CDR3: TGCAGCGCGGCCCCCGGGACAGATATCTATGGCTACACCTTC. Translated: CSAAPGTDIYGYTF.